The next 4 T cell receptor beta chains were all read from a single sample in a study of cytotoxic CD8 clonotypes in ibrutinib-treated CLL. Sequencing used immunoSEQ multiplex PCR; TCRdb keeps in-frame clones, though not all of them. The sample lists approximately 91,000 clones; around 79% were seen once. The material sequenced was PBMCs, taken after 12 months of ibrutinib treatment. These receptors came from a human donor with chronic lymphocytic leukemia.

The rearrangement links TRBV7-8 to TRBJ1-2, with 8 bases matching TRBD1. Looked up from germline, CDR1 is SGHVS and CDR2 is FQNEAQ. The V segment lost 5 bases and the J segment 4 bases; nucleotides outside the gene matches: 6. CDR3 length: 14 amino acids. The CDR3 sequence: CASSTQGALYGYTF. The CDR3 DNA follows: TGTGCCAGCAGCACCCAGGGGGCCCTCTATGGCTACACCTTC. The full variable domain, completed using reference TRBV7-8 and TRBJ1-2, is GAGVSQSPRYKVAKRGQDVALRCDPISGHVSLFWYQQALGQGPEFLTYFQNEAQLDKSGLPSDRFFAERPEGSVSTLKIQRTQQEDSAVYLCASSTQGALYGYTFGSGTRLTVV.

This clone was seen repeatedly, ten times or more. The chain recombines TRBV9 with TRBJ1-2, with TRBD1 matching 8 bases. CDR1 and CDR2 (germline): SGDLS, YYNGEE. J lost 4 bases, V lost 6 bases, and 14 bases had no gene match. This CDR3 comprises 16 residues. CDR3 amino acids: CASTAPPGQGGYGYTF. The CDR3 DNA reads TGTGCCAGCACGGCCCCGCCCGGACAGGGTGGCTATGGCTACACCTTC.

This clone appeared a few times. This chain connects TRBV7-8 to TRBJ2-6; the D gene is possibly TRBD1 (5 bases). The CDR3 runs 18 residues. CDR1 SGHVS and CDR2 FQNEAQ come from the germline V gene. V was cut by 5 bases and J by 0 bases, with 17 bases left in between. The CDR3 DNA reads TGTGCCAGCAGCAGGGGCTGGGGCGGCCACTCTGGGGCCAACGTCCTGACTTTC. Amino acid sequence: CASSRGWGGHSGANVLTF.

The chain links TRBV6-6 to TRBJ1-1; D is unresolved. Trimming removed 0 bases from V and 5 bases from J, with 16 bases in between. This CDR3 has 16 amino acids. CDR1 is MNHNY, CDR2 SVGAGI, per germline (reference sequence). The CDR3 loop is CASSYSTGRYGTEAFF. As DNA, the CDR3 is TGTGCCAGCAGTTACTCGACGGGCAGGTACGGGACTGAAGCTTTCTTT.